The 11 T cell receptor beta chains below were found in one sample sequenced in a study of regulatory T cells in long-lasting Graves disease listed by TCRdb under 2021. The time point label corresponds to: persistent/refractory GD, antithyroid drugs over 5 years with positive TRAb. For both TCR sequencing and RNA sequencing, RNA was extracted from PBMCs in TRIzol. Libraries were made using multiplex PCR. The sequencer was an Illumina HiSeq 4000. CDR3 regions were amplified by Arm-PCR with iRepertoire HTBI primers to construct TCR beta libraries. TCRdb took the public reads, trimmed them with fastp at Q25, ran MiXCR for clone calling and kept in-frame beta chains. Rows are combined by CDR3 protein, so each entry shows the most common genes and DNA. Here the sample has 400,000 to 500,000 distinct CDR3 sequences; about 22% occur a single time. The ten largest clones take up 7% to 9% of the sample. Material: peripheral blood mononuclear cells (PBMCs), obtained when the disease was refractory, from a patient treated with antithyroid drugs. These receptors came from a female donor with Graves disease.

This clonotype was observed many times. The chain employs TRBV28 and TRBJ2-7; no reliable D call. CDR1 is MDHEN and CDR2 is SYDVKM in the germline V gene. CDR3 size: 12 residues. Trimming shortened V by 7 bases and J by 2 bases, and 9 bases separated the two germline ends. The chain's CDR3 is CASKAGAYEQYF. The CDR3 DNA reads as TGTGCCAGCAAGGCAGGCGCCTACGAGCAGTACTTC. The complete variable domain, with remaining parts taken from reference TRBV28 and TRBJ2-7, reads DVKVTQSSRYLVKRTGEKVFLECVQDMDHENMFWYRQDPGLGLRLIYFSYDVKMKEKGDIPEGYSVSREKKERFSLILESASTNQTSMYLCASKAGAYEQYFGPGTRLTVT.

This chain joins TRBV7-2 and TRBJ1-2; a weak D match, TRBD1 (5 bases). V was pared by 7 bases and J by 0 bases, with 27 bases between. The CDR3 is 19 residues long. Germline CDR1 reads SGHTA; CDR2 reads FQGNSA. CDR3 residues: CASTPREAGRGAANYGYTF. The DNA for the CDR3 is TGTGCCAGCACCCCTCGGGAGGCAGGGCGAGGAGCAGCTAACTATGGCTACACCTTC.

This clonotype was seen ten or more times. The rearrangement links TRBV28 to TRBJ1-2; 10 positions match TRBD1. V shed 7 bases, J shed 8 bases, and the junction held 10 bases outside the gene matches. The CDR3 totals 14 residues. CDR1 is MDHEN, CDR2 SYDVKM, per germline. The CDR3 region has the DNA TGTGCCAGCACCGGCCTCGGGACAGGGGACGGCTACACCTTC. It yields the protein CASTGLGTGDGYTF.

This chain links TRBV6-1 with TRBJ1-2; the D gene is possibly TRBD1 (5 bases). Germline CDR1 and CDR2: MNHNS and SASEGT. This CDR3 comprises 13 residues. Between the trimmed V and J ends, which lost 8 bases and 4 bases, there was a span of 14 bases. CDR3 nucleotides: TGTGCCAGCTTGAGGGATACAGGCTATGGCTACACCTTC. Translating it yields CASLRDTGYGYTF.

This rearrangement joins TRBV28 to TRBJ1-5, with D perhaps matching TRBD1 (5 bases). The CDR3 contains 15 residues. The germline V and J ends were trimmed by 4 bases and 2 bases, with 12 bases remaining between them. Germline V gives CDR1 MDHEN, CDR2 SYDVKM. The CDR3 region is CASSSTKTGNQPQHF. The CDR3 coding sequence is TGTGCCAGCAGTTCTACTAAGACAGGCAATCAGCCCCAGCATTTT.

This clonotype appeared a few times. The V and J genes are TRBV9 and TRBJ1-1; TRBD1 aligns across 9 bases. Germline V gene sequence: CDR1 SGDLS, CDR2 YYNGEE. Losses at the gene ends were 3 bases for V and 5 bases for J; bases not matched to a gene: 8. CDR3 length: 15 residues. The CDR3 protein is CASSATGGKGTEAFF. The CDR3 DNA reads as TGTGCCAGCAGCGCCACAGGGGGCAAGGGAACTGAAGCTTTCTTT.

This clonotype was detected only a few times. The gene calls are TRBV4-1 and TRBJ1-4; D is ambiguous. Trimming stripped 1 base from V and 4 bases from J, with 7 bases between. This CDR3 spans 14 amino acids. Germline V gene lookup returns CDR1 MGHRA and CDR2 YSYEKL. CDR3 amino acids: CASSQVGFNEKLFF. The CDR3 region has the DNA TGCGCCAGCAGCCAAGTAGGATTTAATGAAAAACTGTTTTTT.

At least ten counts were recorded for this clonotype. The chain uses TRBV6-1 and TRBJ1-2; 12 bases fit TRBD1. With V trimmed by 4 bases and J by 4 bases, 4 bases remained unmatched. This CDR3 contains 15 residues. In germline, CDR1 is MNHNS, CDR2 SASEGT. CDR3 sequence (DNA): TGTGCCAGCAGTGCGGGACAGGGGGCTCTCTATGGCTACACCTTC. Translation: CASSAGQGALYGYTF.

This clonotype was seen a handful of times. The rearrangement uses TRBV7-9 and TRBJ2-6; D not resolved. Trimming stripped 0 bases from V and 3 bases from J, with 15 bases between. From germline, CDR1 is SEHNR and CDR2 FQNEAQ (reference sequence). This CDR3 contains 18 residues. The CDR3 DNA reads as TGTGCCAGCAGCTTAGCGCTTATGGGTCTCGATGGGGCCAACGTCCTGACTTTC. Translated: CASSLALMGLDGANVLTF.

This clonotype was counted ten times or more. J is TRBJ1-2 and V is TRBV25-1; 7 bases line up with TRBD1. Germline CDR1 reads MGHDK; CDR2 reads SYGVNS. This CDR3 is 16 amino acids long. The junction had 12 bases not matched to a gene; V was cut back by 1 base and J by 7 bases. CDR3 protein: CASSEFQKGAVGGYTF. CDR3 bases: TGTGCCAGCAGTGAATTTCAAAAGGGGGCAGTCGGTGGCTACACCTTC.

This clonotype was seen repeatedly, ten times or more. The chain uses TRBV6-1 and TRBJ2-7; 9 bases agree with TRBD1. The V gene's germline CDR1 is MNHNS and CDR2 SASEGT. This CDR3 has 14 amino acids. J was trimmed by 4 bases and V by 8 bases; bases with no gene match: 9. The CDR3 DNA is TGTGCCAGCTCTCGGGGACAGGGTGGATACGAGCAGTACTTC. Encoded protein: CASSRGQGGYEQYF.